Below are 11 T cell receptor beta chains sequenced from a single sample in a study of T cell changes during pregnancy in multiple sclerosis (dated by TCRdb to between 2019 and 2020). The library was generated by the immunoSEQ multiplex PCR assay. TCRdb took this table from immuneACCESS and kept in-frame rearrangements with V and J called. Such tables lack part of the clones; where checked against another copy, unresolved V genes explain under half of the gap, and the rest is unexplained. In this sample the table shows tens of thousands of clones, about 93% of which occur a single time. The ten largest clones capture roughly 2.5% of the sample. This specimen was CD8+ T cells from peripheral blood mononuclear cells, taken in the third trimester of pregnancy. The receptor source for this set is a female donor with multiple sclerosis, enrolled in a pregnancy study.

This clone was seen a few times. The CDR3 DNA is TGTGCCAGCAGTCGACACGGTAGCAATCAGCCCCAGCATTTT. It is translated as CASSRHGSNQPQHF. The V and J genes are TRBV28 and TRBJ1-5, with D hard to call. The CDR3 totals 14 residues. Germline values: CDR1 MDHEN, CDR2 SYDVKM. V was cut by 5 bases and J by 0 bases, with 8 bases left in between.

The chain carries TRBV15 and TRBJ2-7, with a tentative D call TRBD1 (6 bases). V lost 5 bases and J lost 0, with 14 bases in between. CDR3 length: 15 amino acids. Germline V gives CDR1 LNHNV, CDR2 YYDKDF (reference sequence). The chain's CDR3 is CATSETGLSSYEQYF. DNA of the CDR3: TGTGCCACCAGCGAGACAGGTCTTTCCTCCTACGAGCAGTACTTC.

The genes are TRBV19 and TRBJ2-1, with 10 positions matching TRBD2. V shed 8 bases, J shed 6 bases, and the junction held 4 bases outside the gene matches. Germline V gene sequence: CDR1 LNHDA, CDR2 SQIVND (reference sequence). The length of the CDR3 is 13 residues. CDR3 residues: CASLAGVGNEQFF. CDR3 nucleotide sequence: TGTGCCAGTCTAGCGGGAGTGGGCAATGAGCAGTTCTTC.

The chain employs TRBV27 and TRBJ2-2, with 7 bases matching TRBD1. This CDR3 region has 19 residues. Germline V gives CDR1 MNHEY, CDR2 SMNVEV (reference sequence). With 3 bases clipped from V and 10 bases from J, the junction kept 23 bases outside the gene matches. The CDR3 bases are TGTGCCAGCAGTTTTTCGGAAGGACACAGGGGCGCGGGCGACGAGGAGCTGTTTTTT. It encodes CASSFSEGHRGAGDEELFF.

The chain joins TRBV7-3 to TRBJ2-7; TRBD2 aligns across 7 bases. CDR1 is SGHTA, CDR2 FQGTGA, per germline. The CDR3 totals 18 residues. J was trimmed by 0 bases and V by 5 bases; bases with no gene match: 16. The CDR3 region is CASSPMGPSGGSSYEQYF. The CDR3 DNA sequence: TGTGCCAGCAGCCCAATGGGCCCTAGCGGTGGTTCCTCCTACGAGCAGTACTTC.

This rearrangement joins TRBV6-1 to TRBJ2-5; tentatively, D is TRBD1 (6 bases). The CDR3 length is 14 residues. Trimming removed 2 bases from V and 3 bases from J, with 10 bases in between. Germline CDR1 is MNHNS and CDR2 is SASEGT. The CDR3 spells CASSEPQGKETQYF. CDR3 DNA: TGTGCCAGCAGTGAACCCCAGGGGAAAGAGACCCAGTACTTC.

This chain uses TRBV28 with TRBJ2-1; 7 bases align to TRBD2. From germline, CDR1 is MDHEN and CDR2 SYDVKM. The junction had 17 bases not matched to a gene; V was cut back by 6 bases and J by 12 bases. This CDR3 is built from 15 residues. In nucleotides, the CDR3 is TGTGCCAGCAGCTTGGCGGGAGTCTCTCCCCCCGGGCAGTTCTTC. Residues: CASSLAGVSPPGQFF.

The chain combines TRBV27 with TRBJ2-5; the match to TRBD2 covers 8 bases. The CDR3 loop spans 14 amino acids. Trimming at V came to 5 bases and at J to 5 bases, leaving 7 bases not matched to a gene. Germline V gives CDR1 MNHEY, CDR2 SMNVEV (reference sequence). The CDR3 region is CASSPGTRRETQYF. CDR3 in DNA: TGTGCCAGCAGTCCCGGGACTAGAAGGGAGACCCAGTACTTC.

The chain employs TRBV7-9 and TRBJ2-7, with TRBD2 matching over 8 bases. Germline V gene sequence: CDR1 SEHNR, CDR2 FQNEAQ (reference sequence). Trimming cost V 6 bases and J 4 bases; bases outside gene matches: 8. The CDR3 extends over 14 amino acids. The CDR3 nucleotides are TGTGCCAGCAGTGTAAGCGGGAGATCGTACGAGCAGTACTTC. Protein sequence: CASSVSGRSYEQYF.

V usage is TRBV19 and J usage is TRBJ2-1; 12 bases map to TRBD2. V lost 3 bases to trimming and J lost 7 bases; unmatched junction nucleotides: 4. The CDR3 loop spans 15 amino acids. Germline CDR1 and CDR2: LNHDA and SQIVND (reference sequence). For the CDR3, the DNA is TGTGCCAGTAGTATCCTAGCGGGAGGGGGTAATGAGCAGTTCTTC. Amino acid sequence: CASSILAGGGNEQFF. The full variable domain, in which reference TRBV19 and TRBJ2-1 provide the parts outside the CDR3, is DGGITQSPKYLFRKEGQNVTLSCEQNLNHDAMYWYRQDPGQGLRLIYYSQIVNDFQKGDIAEGYSVSREKKESFPLTVTSAQKNPTAFYLCASSILAGGGNEQFFGPGTRLTVL.

The CDR3 DNA reads TGTGCCAGCAGTTTAAGCGGGAGCAACAATGAGCAGTTCTTC. Translation: CASSLSGSNNEQFF. This chain links TRBV27 with TRBJ2-1; TRBD2 matches 8 bases. The CDR3 contains 14 residues. Trimming cost V 2 bases and J 5 bases; bases outside gene matches: 2. Germline V gene sequence: CDR1 MNHEY, CDR2 SMNVEV (reference sequence).